A single sample is the source of the 10 T cell receptor beta chains below, sequenced in a study of control samples from healthy donors and cancer patients. The protocol was immunoSEQ multiplex PCR, while the TCRdb copy is restricted to in-frame clones and leaves out a portion. The table includes fewer than 100,000 clones, around 80% detected once. Sequencing input: blood. The receptor set was obtained from a man aged 55-75 years in good health.

This clone was recorded at least ten times. The chain has TRBV24-1 and TRBJ2-5; perhaps TRBD2 as D (6 bases). Deletions cut 3 bases from V and 3 bases from J, with 13 bases between. The CDR3 contains 15 residues. Per the germline V gene, CDR1 is KGHDR and CDR2 is SFDVKD. CDR3 protein: CATSDPVGGEETQYF. CDR3 nucleotides: TGTGCCACCAGTGATCCCGTCGGCGGGGAAGAGACCCAGTACTTC.

As DNA, the CDR3 is TGTGCCAGCAGTTCCGTGGCCGACGAACCGAACACCGGGGAGCTGTTTTTT. Its translation is CASSSVADEPNTGELFF. The chain uses TRBV7-9 and TRBJ2-2; D call uncertain. Trimming took 6 bases from V and 0 from J, leaving 17 bases between them. This CDR3 has 17 residues. Germline CDR1 is SEHNR and CDR2 is FQNEAQ (reference sequence).

The chain employs TRBV12-3 or TRBV12-4 and TRBJ1-2; D is ambiguous. Trimming removed 7 bases from V and 4 bases from J, with 13 bases in between. This CDR3 has 13 residues. CDR3 nucleotides: TGTGCCAGCAACCCTTCAGGTGGCTATGGCTACACCTTC. Its protein is CASNPSGGYGYTF.

This chain connects TRBV9 to TRBJ2-1, with D possibly matching TRBD1 (6 bases). Germline V gene data show CDR1 as SGDLS and CDR2 as YYNGEE. This CDR3 contains 13 residues. Trimming removed 0 bases from V and 12 bases from J, with 13 bases in between. The CDR3 bases are TGTGCCAGCAGCGTAGATGGGGACATTCCGCAGTTCTTC. It codes for CASSVDGDIPQFF.

The chain links TRBV5-1 to TRBJ1-5; unclear D gene. This CDR3 is 12 amino acids long. Germline loops: CDR1 SGHRS, CDR2 YFSETQ. Trimming cost V 0 bases and J 10 bases, with 8 bases left between them. The CDR3 here is CASSLDRGPQHF. The CDR3 DNA follows: TGCGCCAGCAGCTTGGATCGGGGACCCCAGCATTTT.

The V call is TRBV4-1, the J call TRBJ2-1; possibly TRBD2 for D (7 bases). This CDR3 is 14 amino acids long. The V gene lost 0 bases and the J gene lost 7 bases, with 10 bases spanning the gap. CDR1 is MGHRA, CDR2 YSYEKL, per germline. CDR3 sequence: CASSQEGGLNEQFF. The CDR3 DNA sequence: TGCGCCAGCAGCCAAGAGGGGGGGCTAAATGAGCAGTTCTTC.

V and J are TRBV14 and TRBJ1-1; no clear D. V lost 0 bases to trimming and J lost 0 bases, with 11 bases between them. CDR1 and CDR2 (germline): SGHDN, FVKESK. The CDR3 has 16 amino acids. The CDR3 sequence is CASSQDSAGMNTEAFF. For the CDR3, the DNA is TGTGCCAGCAGCCAAGATTCAGCGGGAATGAACACTGAAGCTTTCTTT.

This clone was counted between two and nine times. In DNA form, the CDR3 reads TGTGCCAGCAGCTCCCCGGGACATTTGAACACTGAAGCTTTCTTT. Encoded protein: CASSSPGHLNTEAFF. The V gene is TRBV5-6, the J gene TRBJ1-1; the D gene is possibly TRBD1 (6 bases). V dropped 3 bases and J dropped 0 bases, with 12 bases sitting between them. Germline loops: CDR1 SGHDT, CDR2 YYEEEE. The CDR3 is 15 residues long.

This chain links TRBV27 with TRBJ2-7; 13 bases fit TRBD2. CDR1 MNHEY and CDR2 SMNVEV come from the germline V gene (reference sequence). The CDR3 has 16 amino acids. J lost 0 bases, V lost 5 bases, and 4 bases had no gene match. Written as DNA, the CDR3 is TGTGCCAGCAGTCCATGGACTAGCGGGAGCTCCTACGAGCAGTACTTC. Translating gives CASSPWTSGSSYEQYF.

In DNA form, the CDR3 reads TGTGCCTGCCGGGGACAGTCTAATTCACCCCTCCACTTT. This gives the protein CACRGQSNSPLHF. The chain combines TRBV30 with TRBJ1-6; 7 bases map to TRBD1. Germline CDR1 reads GTSNPN; CDR2 reads SVGIG (reference sequence). With 6 bases clipped from V and 6 bases from J, the junction kept 5 bases outside the gene matches. The CDR3 spans 13 residues.